One sample yielded the 14 T cell receptor beta chains listed below, sequenced in a study of blood T cell repertoires in COVID-19. TCRdb's copy holds only in-frame clones and misses some; the assay was immunoSEQ multiplex PCR. The sample contains 180,000 or so clones, roughly 84% of which appear only once. The source material was peripheral blood. Receptors were obtained from a woman over 75 with acute or convalescent COVID-19.

The chain carries TRBV4-3 and TRBJ2-7, with D possibly matching TRBD2 (6 bases). V was trimmed by 0 bases and J by 0 bases, leaving 21 bases between them. The CDR3 is made up of 19 amino acids. In germline, CDR1 is LGHNA, CDR2 YSLEER. The CDR3 DNA sequence: TGCGCCAGCAGCCAAGAGCCAGGAAGCCCAGGAGGGCTCTCCTACGAGCAGTACTTC. This codes for CASSQEPGSPGGLSYEQYF.

This clone was observed a handful of times. The V and J genes are TRBV7-9 and TRBJ2-7; 9 bases line up with TRBD2. The CDR3 spans 14 residues. The J segment lost 2 bases and the V segment lost 4 bases, leaving 3 bases of the junction unmatched. Germline V gives CDR1 SEHNR, CDR2 FQNEAQ (reference sequence). CDR3 in amino acids: CASSYSGRPYEQYF. For the CDR3, the DNA is TGTGCCAGCAGCTATAGCGGGAGACCCTACGAGCAGTACTTC.

CDR3 protein: CARDRGPSNYGYTF. CDR3 coding DNA: TGTGCCAGGGACAGGGGTCCCTCTAACTATGGCTACACCTTC. This rearrangement joins TRBV25-1 to TRBJ1-2; 9 nucleotides line up with TRBD1. V shed 9 bases and J 0 bases; nucleotides not matched to a gene: 5. This CDR3 contains 14 residues. Germline assignment: CDR1 MGHDK and CDR2 SYGVNS.

The V call is TRBV2, the J call TRBJ2-1, with TRBD2 matching over 8 bases. With 0 bases clipped from V and 8 bases from J, the junction kept 3 bases outside the gene matches. The CDR3 has 14 amino acids. CDR1 is SNHLY, CDR2 FYNNEI, per germline. The CDR3 spells CASSEASGNDEQFF. CDR3 DNA: TGTGCCAGCAGTGAAGCTAGCGGGAACGATGAGCAGTTCTTC. Combining the CDR3 with reference TRBV2 and TRBJ2-1 gives the whole variable domain EPEVTQTPSHQVTQMGQEVILRCVPISNHLYFYWYRQILGQKVEFLVSFYNNEISEKSEIFDDQFSVERPDGSNFTLKIRSTKLEDSAMYFCASSEASGNDEQFFGPGTRLTVL.

This clone has just a few counts. The chain combines TRBV19 with TRBJ2-6; D remains unclear. V was shortened by 4 bases and J by 0 bases, with 10 bases between the two germline ends. The CDR3 is 16 amino acids. CDR1 is LNHDA, CDR2 SQIVND, per germline (reference sequence). The CDR3: CASSTLLSSGANVLTF. For the CDR3, the DNA is TGTGCCAGTAGTACACTTCTTAGCTCTGGGGCCAACGTCCTGACTTTC.

This clone has just a few counts. The rearrangement uses TRBV3-1 (or the pseudogene TRBV3-2) and TRBJ1-3, with unresolved D. V lost 2 bases and J lost 0, with 5 bases in between. Germline CDR1 LGHDT, CDR2 YNNKEL (reference sequence). CDR3 length: 14 amino acids. The CDR3 here is CASSQYGSGNTIYF. The CDR3 nucleotides read TGTGCCAGCAGCCAATACGGCTCTGGAAACACCATATATTTT.

The V gene is TRBV7-9, the J gene TRBJ1-2; D is possibly TRBD1 (6 bases). The germline V and J ends were trimmed by 1 base and 5 bases, with 14 bases remaining between them. This CDR3 comprises 15 residues. CDR1 SEHNR and CDR2 FQNEAQ come from the germline V gene (reference sequence). In nucleotides, the CDR3 is TGTGCCAGCAGCTTAGAGGTTGGGACATATTATGGCTACACCTTC. The encoded protein is CASSLEVGTYYGYTF.

The chain has TRBV15 and TRBJ2-7, with 11 nucleotides matching TRBD2. This CDR3 has 15 amino acids. With V trimmed by 0 bases and J by 3 bases, 1 base remained unmatched. Looked up from germline, CDR1 is LNHNV and CDR2 is YYDKDF (reference sequence). CDR3 in DNA: TGTGCCACCAGCAGAGATGGGACTAGCGGCTACGAGCAGTACTTC. It codes for CATSRDGTSGYEQYF.

The gene calls are TRBV9 and TRBJ1-6; 12 bases line up with TRBD1. V dropped 5 bases and J dropped 1; count of bases not matched to a gene: 7. Germline loops: CDR1 SGDLS, CDR2 YYNGEE. The length of the CDR3 is 18 residues. CDR3 protein: CASSPGQGAESYNSPLHF. Written as DNA, the CDR3 is TGTGCCAGCAGTCCGGGACAGGGGGCTGAGTCCTATAATTCACCCCTCCACTTT.

This chain links TRBV28 with TRBJ2-3, with a tentative D call TRBD2 (6 bases). The V end lost 3 bases, the J end lost 10 bases, and 20 bases lay between the germline ends. CDR1 MDHEN and CDR2 SYDVKM come from the germline V gene. This CDR3 spans 15 amino acids. CDR3 sequence reads: CASSFGEGTPPSQYF. CDR3 in DNA: TGTGCCAGCAGTTTCGGTGAGGGGACTCCCCCCTCGCAGTATTTT.

The CDR3 DNA reads TGTGCCAGCAGCTTAAACAGGGGGCGTTACGAGCAGTACTTC. This sequence encodes CASSLNRGRYEQYF. The chain carries TRBV7-9 and TRBJ2-7; 9 bases are a match to TRBD1. V shed 2 bases, J shed 4 bases, and the junction held 3 bases outside the gene matches. The CDR3 loop spans 14 amino acids. CDR1 is SEHNR and CDR2 is FQNEAQ in the germline V gene (reference sequence).

This clone has a single count. V and J are TRBV18 and TRBJ1-1; D is uncertain. The CDR3 has 13 residues. The V gene lost 2 bases and the J gene lost 6 bases, with 10 bases spanning the gap. Germline lookup yields CDR1 KGHSH and CDR2 LQKENI. In DNA form, the CDR3 reads TGTGCCAGCTCACCATTGGCAGGCGCTGAAGCTTTCTTT. Its protein is CASSPLAGAEAFF.

This chain links TRBV29-1 with TRBJ1-3; TRBD1 is a possible D gene (6 bases). Trimming shortened V by 7 bases and J by 0 bases, and 16 bases separated the two germline ends. Germline CDR1 SQVTM, CDR2 ANQGSEA. This CDR3 is 15 amino acids long. The CDR3 reads CSALRDTSSGNTIYF. CDR3 coding DNA: TGCAGCGCTCTCCGGGACACGAGCTCTGGAAACACCATATATTTT. Full variable domain (outside the CDR3, taken from reference TRBV29-1 and TRBJ1-3): SAVISQKPSRDICQRGTSLTIQCQVDSQVTMMFWYRQQPGQSLTLIATANQGSEATYESGFVIDKFPISRPNLTFSTLTVSNMSPEDSSIYLCSALRDTSSGNTIYFGEGSWLTVV.

This clone was found once. The chain carries TRBV5-1 and TRBJ2-7; the match to TRBD2 covers 8 bases. Germline CDR1 is SGHRS and CDR2 is YFSETQ. This CDR3 is 16 amino acids long. J was trimmed by 4 bases and V by 0 bases; bases with no gene match: 9. This CDR3 reads CASSLEQVAGIYEQYF. The CDR3 DNA sequence: TGCGCCAGCAGCTTGGAGCAGGTAGCGGGAATATACGAGCAGTACTTC.